This passage covers 6 T cell receptor beta chains from one sample sequenced in a study of response to subunit inactivated influenza vaccine. Each CDR3 protein is one row after TCRdb ran MiXCR on the RT-PCR reads. Of about 500,000 distinct CDR3 sequences detected, approximately 15% appear once; the ten largest clones hold 3%. Sequenced material: CD4+ T cells sorted from PBMCs, taken about 24 months after vaccination. Receptors originate from a man aged 50 to 69 who received an inactivated influenza vaccine.

V gene TRBV7-9 combines with J gene TRBJ2-1; 8 positions agree with TRBD1. From germline, CDR1 is SEHNR and CDR2 FQNEAQ (reference sequence). V gave up 4 bases and J gave up 9 bases; unmatched junction bases: 5. CDR3 length: 13 amino acids. CDR3 in amino acids: CASSSQGASEQFF. Written as DNA, the CDR3 is TGTGCCAGCAGCTCTCAGGGGGCGAGTGAGCAGTTCTTC.

This clonotype was found a few times. V usage is TRBV7-9 and J usage is TRBJ1-1; 7 nucleotides line up with TRBD1. From germline, CDR1 is SEHNR and CDR2 FQNEAQ (reference sequence). V gave up 4 bases and J gave up 5 bases; unmatched junction bases: 7. The CDR3 is 14 amino acids. The CDR3 DNA sequence: TGTGCCAGCAGCTGGGGACAGAAGGGGACTGAAGCTTTCTTT. It specifies CASSWGQKGTEAFF.

This clonotype was seen only a few times. The V gene is TRBV7-3, the J gene TRBJ2-7, with no clear D. The germline gives CDR1 SGHTA, CDR2 FQGTGA. Trimming left V 0 bases short and J 2 bases short, with 5 bases between. This CDR3 contains 13 residues. The CDR3 spells CASSLTPTYEQYF. The CDR3 DNA is TGTGCCAGCAGCTTAACCCCTACCTACGAGCAGTACTTC.

V is TRBV5-1 and J is TRBJ2-1, with D unclear. V was pared by 3 bases and J by 4 bases, with 8 bases between. The CDR3 extends over 13 amino acids. Germline loops: CDR1 SGHRS, CDR2 YFSETQ. The CDR3 DNA reads TGCGCCAGCAGCTGGGCCCCTTACAATGAGCAGTTCTTC. This encodes CASSWAPYNEQFF.

This clonotype was found a few times. The chain employs TRBV12-3 or TRBV12-4 and TRBJ1-1; tentatively, D is TRBD1 (6 bases). The length of the CDR3 is 13 residues. The V gene lost 3 bases and the J gene lost 6 bases, with 11 bases spanning the gap. CDR3 loop: CASSFSRGSEAFF. CDR3 nucleotide sequence: TGTGCCAGCAGTTTTAGCAGGGGCTCTGAAGCTTTCTTT.

This clonotype came up a few times. The chain has TRBV15 and TRBJ1-5; D is ambiguous. Germline values: CDR1 LNHNV, CDR2 YYDKDF (reference sequence). The CDR3 sequence is 16 residues long. V was pared by 0 bases and J by 4 bases, with 13 bases between. The CDR3 loop reads CATSRDLRQRNQPQHF. The CDR3 coding sequence is TGTGCCACCAGCAGAGATCTACGTCAGAGAAATCAGCCCCAGCATTTT.